Each of the 3 T cell receptor beta chains below was sequenced from the same sample in a study of shared clonotypes between healthy human individuals. Only in-frame clones appear in the TCRdb table, and some are missing; sequencing was by immunoSEQ multiplex PCR. Of some 630,000 clones listed, about 78% were seen once; the top ten hold under 2%. Sequencing was performed on memory CD4+ T cells sorted from blood. Noted subset: CD45RA-negative fraction. The receptor source for this set is a woman in her twenties or thirties in good health.

The chain uses TRBV6-6 and TRBJ1-1; maybe TRBD1 (5 bases). This CDR3 is built from 13 residues. V was pared by 8 bases and J by 1 base, with 11 bases between. Germline lookup yields CDR1 MNHNY and CDR2 SVGAGI (reference sequence). Here the CDR3 reads CASRGGTNTEAFF. Here the CDR3 DNA reads TGTGCCAGCCGGGGCGGGACGAACACTGAAGCTTTCTTT.

The chain links TRBV6-6 to TRBJ1-2; D may be TRBD1 (5 bases). This CDR3 is 14 amino acids long. Germline assignment: CDR1 MNHNY and CDR2 SVGAGI (reference sequence). V was pared by 6 bases and J by 5 bases, with 16 bases between. This CDR3 is CASRTTRDWYGYTF. The CDR3 DNA is TGTGCCAGCAGGACCACCAGGGATTGGTATGGCTACACCTTC.

This chain uses TRBV19 with TRBJ1-1; possibly TRBD1 for D (5 bases). Trimming stripped 3 bases from V and 2 bases from J, with 22 bases between. The CDR3 has 18 residues. Germline V lookup: CDR1 LNHDA, CDR2 SQIVND (reference sequence). The CDR3 protein is CASSIELGQDIFNTEAFF. Written as DNA, the CDR3 is TGTGCCAGTAGTATCGAATTGGGTCAGGACATATTTAACACTGAAGCTTTCTTT.